What follows are 29 T cell receptor beta chains derived from one specimen sequenced in a study of shared clonotypes between healthy human individuals. Only in-frame clones appear in the TCRdb table, and some are missing; sequencing was by immunoSEQ multiplex PCR. This table has hundreds of thousands of clones, 70% to 80% appearing once. The sequencing input was PBMCs. The receptors were gathered from a woman aged 40 to 50 in good health. Some clones in this sample may be carry-over from other donors' samples.

J is TRBJ2-6 and V is TRBV7-3; tentatively, D is TRBD1 (6 bases). CDR1 SGHTA and CDR2 FQGTGA come from the germline V gene. This CDR3 spans 18 amino acids. The V end lost 3 bases, the J end lost 0 bases, and 15 bases lay between the germline ends. Here the CDR3 reads CASSLDRSTYSGANVLTF. CDR3 nucleotide sequence: TGTGCCAGCAGCTTGGACAGAAGTACCTACTCTGGGGCCAACGTCCTGACTTTC.

The chain carries TRBV2 and TRBJ2-3; no clear D. The germline V gene encodes CDR1 SNHLY and CDR2 FYNNEI. The ends were cut back, 6 bases at V and 0 bases at J, with 13 bases in the middle. This CDR3 is 15 amino acids long. CDR3: CASSRDPSSTDTQYF. The CDR3 region has the DNA TGTGCCAGCAGCCGAGACCCTTCTAGCACAGATACGCAGTATTTT.

This clone was picked up one time. The chain employs TRBV7-9 and TRBJ1-1; 7 bases match TRBD1. Germline V gene data show CDR1 as SEHNR and CDR2 as FQNEAQ (reference sequence). V trimming: 4 bases; J trimming: 5 bases; junction bases outside the gene matches: 7. The CDR3 has 14 amino acids. The CDR3 nucleotides are TGTGCCAGCAGCTCGACAGGGTTTAGGACTGAAGCTTTCTTT. It is translated as CASSSTGFRTEAFF.

The rearrangement links TRBV4-2 to TRBJ2-7; 11 bases align to TRBD2. Germline-derived CDR1 and CDR2 are LGHNA and YNFKEQ. The CDR3 extends over 19 amino acids. Trimming at V came to 1 base and at J to 5 bases, leaving 16 bases not matched to a gene. The CDR3 loop reads CASSQGGRLGTSGLDEQYF. The DNA for the CDR3 is TGTGCCAGCAGCCAAGGGGGGAGGTTAGGGACTAGCGGCTTGGACGAGCAGTACTTC.

This chain uses TRBV28 with TRBJ1-5; D remains ambiguous. Germline CDR1 MDHEN, CDR2 SYDVKM. Trimming left V 7 bases short and J 5 bases short, with 18 bases between. The CDR3 consists of 15 residues. CDR3 nucleotides: TGTGCCAGCACAAAGAACATCGGTTGGGATCAGCCCCAGCATTTT. Its translation is CASTKNIGWDQPQHF.

Worth noting for this clone: The same CDR3 can be traced to other DNA sequences in this sample. The gene calls are TRBV14 and TRBJ2-3; D gene unclear. The length of the CDR3 is 14 residues. Between the trimmed V and J ends, which lost 1 base and 0 bases, there was a span of 5 bases. The germline CDR1 and CDR2 sequences are SGHDN and FVKESK. The CDR3 loop is CASSQVVSTDTQYF. The DNA for the CDR3 is TGTGCCAGCAGCCAAGTTGTTAGCACAGATACGCAGTATTTT.

The rearrangement uses TRBV2 and TRBJ1-1; 8 bases match TRBD1. This CDR3 is 13 amino acids long. With 6 bases clipped from V and 4 bases from J, the junction kept 4 bases outside the gene matches. Germline V lookup: CDR1 SNHLY, CDR2 FYNNEI. The CDR3 spells CASSADRATEAFF. DNA for the CDR3: TGTGCCAGCAGCGCGGACAGGGCCACTGAAGCTTTCTTT.

The chain carries TRBV5-1 and TRBJ1-2, with D possibly being TRBD1 (5 bases). The germline CDR1 and CDR2 sequences are SGHRS and YFSETQ. V was shortened by 4 bases and J by 8 bases, with 18 bases between the two germline ends. The CDR3 covers 14 residues. This CDR3 is CASSQGLTVGGYTF. The CDR3 nucleotides read TGCGCCAGCAGCCAGGGACTAACCGTCGGGGGCTACACCTTC.

The chain combines TRBV4-1 with TRBJ2-3; TRBD2 agrees at 8 bases. The CDR3 sequence is 17 residues long. Germline V CDR1 and CDR2: MGHRA, YSYEKL. Trimming took 1 base from V and 0 from J; bases not matched to a gene: 6. The DNA of the CDR3 is TGCGCCAGCAGCCAAGGGTGGGCTAGCGGGAGCACAGATACGCAGTATTTT. Protein sequence: CASSQGWASGSTDTQYF.

This chain links TRBV29-1 with TRBJ1-1, with 8 bases matching TRBD1. CDR1 SQVTM and CDR2 ANQGSEA come from the germline V gene. The V segment lost 6 bases and the J segment 0 bases; nucleotides outside the gene matches: 3. This CDR3 comprises 13 residues. CDR3 loop: CSVGQVVNTEAFF. CDR3 bases: TGCAGCGTGGGACAGGTTGTGAACACTGAAGCTTTCTTT.

The count of this clone is one. The chain employs TRBV19 and TRBJ2-7; no firm D call. Trimming removed 10 bases from V and 0 bases from J, with 13 bases in between. The CDR3 loop spans 13 amino acids. CDR1 is LNHDA and CDR2 is SQIVND in the germline V gene (reference sequence). CDR3 nucleotide sequence: TGTGCCACCGCACCTAGAAACTCCTACGAGCAGTACTTC. Its translation: CATAPRNSYEQYF.

This clone was seen only once. CDR3 sequence (DNA): TGTGCCAGCAGTGAACTTTATGGGACCGGCGGCTACACCTTC. The encoded protein is CASSELYGTGGYTF. The genes are TRBV2 and TRBJ1-2, with D possibly TRBD1 on 5 matching bases. The CDR3 is 14 residues long. The germline V and J ends were trimmed by 2 bases and 8 bases, with 15 bases remaining between them. Per the germline V gene, CDR1 is SNHLY and CDR2 is FYNNEI.

With respect to this clone: Other DNA sequences in this sample translate to the same CDR3. The chain has TRBV7-2 and TRBJ2-7; 7 bases map to TRBD2. Germline-derived CDR1 and CDR2 are SGHTA and FQGNSA. The CDR3 runs 15 residues. V trimming: 1 base; J trimming: 4 bases; junction bases outside the gene matches: 7. The CDR3 DNA reads TGTGCCAGCAGCTTAGGGTCTAGCGGTCCGTACGAGCAGTACTTC. Residues: CASSLGSSGPYEQYF.

V usage is TRBV27 and J usage is TRBJ2-5, with TRBD2 matching over 12 bases. The J segment lost 3 bases and the V segment lost 5 bases, leaving 4 bases of the junction unmatched. CDR1 is MNHEY and CDR2 is SMNVEV in the germline V gene (reference sequence). The CDR3 sequence is 15 residues long. CDR3 DNA: TGTGCCAGCAGTCAGACTAGCGGGAGTGAAGAGACCCAGTACTTC. Translated, it gives CASSQTSGSEETQYF.

The V call is TRBV5-1, the J call TRBJ2-3, with a tentative D call TRBD2 (6 bases). V was pared by 5 bases and J by 2 bases, with 15 bases between. The CDR3 contains 15 residues. Germline CDR1 is SGHRS and CDR2 is YFSETQ. This CDR3 is CASSMGDFLTDTQYF. CDR3 nucleotides: TGCGCCAGCAGTATGGGGGACTTCCTCACAGATACGCAGTATTTT.

CDR3 protein: CASSSPAGNTEAFF. In DNA form, the CDR3 reads TGTGCCAGCAGCTCCCCCGCCGGGAACACTGAAGCTTTCTTT. V usage is TRBV7-8 and J usage is TRBJ1-1; D not resolved. The V gene lost 4 bases and the J gene lost 1 base, with 10 bases spanning the gap. CDR3 size: 14 residues. The germline V gene has CDR1 SGHVS and CDR2 FQNEAQ. Complete variable domain (other parts from reference TRBV7-8 and TRBJ1-1): GAGVSQSPRYKVAKRGQDVALRCDPISGHVSLFWYQQALGQGPEFLTYFQNEAQLDKSGLPSDRFFAERPEGSVSTLKIQRTQQEDSAVYLCASSSPAGNTEAFFGQGTRLTVV.

This clone was detected only once. One base away lies a much larger clone, so this may be a sequencing read error. This rearrangement joins TRBV5-4 to TRBJ1-1; perhaps TRBD1 as D (6 bases). The CDR3 has 13 residues. V was cut by 4 bases and J by 1 base, with 8 bases left in between. The germline V gene encodes CDR1 SGHNT and CDR2 YYREEE (reference sequence). The CDR3 is CASSVGQNTEAFF. CDR3 bases: TGTGCCAGCAGCGTGGGACAGAACACTGAAGCTTTCTTT.

A few counts support this clone. J is TRBJ1-1 and V is TRBV30; D gene unclear. Per germline, CDR1 GTSNPN and CDR2 SVGIG (reference sequence). This CDR3 has 14 amino acids. V lost 0 bases and J lost 3, with 11 bases in between. The CDR3 bases are TGTGCCTGGAGTGTCGGACTCTGGGACACTGAAGCTTTCTTT. The encoded protein is CAWSVGLWDTEAFF.

This clone was picked up many times. V gene TRBV6-5 combines with J gene TRBJ1-1, with a weak D call TRBD1 (5 bases). V was pared by 6 bases and J by 7 bases, with 18 bases between. The CDR3 runs 14 residues. Germline CDR1 is MNHEY and CDR2 is SVGAGI. The CDR3 bases are TGTGCCAGCAGGGTGAGGGGATATATGGATGAAGCTTTCTTT. Its protein is CASRVRGYMDEAFF.

This clone was seen only a few times. It is likely a read error: a sequence one base away is far more abundant. V gene TRBV5-1 combines with J gene TRBJ2-7; no reliable D call. This CDR3 has 15 residues. V was pared by 0 bases and J by 5 bases, with 15 bases between. Per the germline V gene, CDR1 is SGHRS and CDR2 is YFSETQ. CDR3 sequence (DNA): TGCGCCAGCAGCTTGGCCCTACAGCAGCCCCACGAGCAGTACTTC. It codes for CASSLALQQPHEQYF.

The J gene is TRBJ2-1, the V gene TRBV29-1; D may match TRBD1 or TRBD2 (5 bases each). CDR1 is SQVTM, CDR2 ANQGSEA, per germline. V was pared by 2 bases and J by 6 bases, with 11 bases between. The CDR3 length is 13 residues. The CDR3 spells CSVERGPTNEQFF. The CDR3 DNA follows: TGCAGCGTTGAAAGGGGACCCACCAATGAGCAGTTCTTC.

This clone was counted at least ten times. This chain joins TRBV9 and TRBJ1-2; D possibly corresponds to TRBD1 (5 bases). This CDR3 has 12 residues. Between the trimmed V and J ends, which lost 4 bases and 2 bases, there was a span of 6 bases. Germline CDR1 is SGDLS and CDR2 is YYNGEE. The DNA for the CDR3 is TGTGCCAGCAGCAGGGACAACTATGGCTACACCTTC. Protein: CASSRDNYGYTF.

This sequence joins TRBV5-8 and TRBJ1-4, with 8 bases fitting TRBD1. With V trimmed by 0 bases and J by 6 bases, 1 base remained unmatched. Germline CDR1 is SGHTS and CDR2 is YDEGEE. The CDR3 extends over 14 amino acids. The CDR3 loop is CASSLDRGDEKLFF. The CDR3 DNA follows: TGTGCCAGCAGCTTGGACAGGGGGGATGAAAAACTGTTTTTT.

The V and J genes are TRBV6-6 and TRBJ2-7, with D possibly TRBD1 on 6 matching bases. V lost 5 bases and J 0 bases, leaving 14 bases between the germline ends. The CDR3 is 15 residues long. CDR1 and CDR2 from the germline V gene are MNHNY and SVGAGI (reference sequence). The CDR3 reads CASSATGKSSYEQYF. The CDR3 nucleotides are TGTGCCAGCAGTGCCACAGGGAAGAGCTCCTACGAGCAGTACTTC.

The CDR3 DNA sequence: TGTGCCAGCGGGGGGGCGAGTCAGCCCCAGCATTTT. This translates into CASGGASQPQHF. The chain uses TRBV28 and TRBJ1-5; maybe TRBD1 (6 bases). Germline V gene sequence: CDR1 MDHEN, CDR2 SYDVKM. V lost 8 bases and J lost 6, with 11 bases in between. The CDR3 has 12 residues.

This sequence joins TRBV10-3 and TRBJ2-1, with 11 nucleotides matching TRBD2. The CDR3 covers 15 residues. Germline V gene data show CDR1 as ENHRY and CDR2 as SYGVKD. Trimming at V came to 3 bases and at J to 5 bases, leaving 3 bases not matched to a gene. The CDR3 protein is CAISDSGRDDNEQFF. CDR3 in DNA: TGTGCCATCAGTGATAGCGGGAGGGATGACAATGAGCAGTTCTTC.

CDR3 sequence: CASSLFPGQGSGNTIYF. The CDR3 DNA is TGTGCCAGCAGTTTATTCCCAGGGCAGGGCTCTGGAAACACCATATATTTT. The rearrangement joins TRBV28 to TRBJ1-3; possibly TRBD1 for D (5 bases). The CDR3 runs 17 residues. CDR1 and CDR2 (germline): MDHEN, SYDVKM. Trimming stripped 1 base from V and 0 bases from J, with 13 bases between.

This rearrangement joins TRBV5-1 to TRBJ2-1, with D unresolved. V shed 1 base and J shed 0 bases, with 8 bases lying between them. The CDR3 is 15 amino acids. Germline loops: CDR1 SGHRS, CDR2 YFSETQ. This chain's CDR3 is CASSLIWSSYNEQFF. The CDR3 DNA reads as TGCGCCAGCAGCTTGATATGGAGCTCCTACAATGAGCAGTTCTTC.

The CDR3 sequence is CASSDMGVAKNIQYF. CDR3 DNA sequence: TGTGCCAGCAGTGATATGGGGGTAGCCAAAAACATTCAGTACTTC. The V call is TRBV6-1, the J call TRBJ2-4; D may match TRBD1 or TRBD2 (5 bases each). The germline V gene has CDR1 MNHNS and CDR2 SASEGT. Trimming left V 3 bases short and J 0 bases short, with 9 bases between. The CDR3 has 15 residues.